These T cell receptor beta chains were read from a single sample in a study of blood T cells in healthy people across ages. From the 5' RACE reads, TCRdb called clonotypes with MiXCR, one entry per CDR3 protein. The table lists about 1,800,000 distinct CDR3 sequences, roughly 27% of them singletons. Sequencing used blood. All receptors derive from a woman aged 30 to 39 in good health. The CDR3 runs from the conserved cysteine through the conserved F or W.

j_call,v_call,cdr3_aa
TRBJ2-3,TRBV12-3/TRBV12-4,CASSRTADMQYF
TRBJ1-1,TRBV4-2,CASSQDGQGGYAFF
TRBJ2-5,TRBV28,CASSSPGQYQETQYF
TRBJ2-1,TRBV12-5,CASGASGSRYNEQFF
TRBJ1-4,TRBV7-3,CARRTNEKLFF
TRBJ1-2,TRBV29-1,CSSARASGYGYTF
TRBJ2-1,TRBV3-1,CASRQDSRRNNEQFF
TRBJ1-2,TRBV5-1,CASSSAGESGCTF
TRBJ2-4,TRBV7-2,CASSRQMFTRENIQYF
TRBJ2-1,TRBV19,CAGSVAEGDYNEQFF
TRBJ2-1,TRBV11-2,CASSLDLTGEQFF
TRBJ2-7,TRBV28,CASSLRGQDYEQYF
TRBJ2-7,TRBV9,CASSPRVGYEQYF
TRBJ2-1,TRBV2,CASSEDRGVHEQFF
TRBJ2-2,TRBV20-1,CSASLYRTSDTGELFF
TRBJ2-1,TRBV6-2/TRBV6-3,CASSPRGGGRWNEQFF
TRBJ2-7,TRBV10-3,CAITDGAEGQQYF
TRBJ2-7,TRBV20-1,CSARGTSGGSYEQYF
TRBJ2-2,TRBV9,CASSGSSGYTGELFF
TRBJ2-3,TRBV5-1,CASSLVRRVDTQYF
TRBJ1-2,TRBV7-2,CASSLGPLSDPLANYGYTF
TRBJ1-6,TRBV10-1,CASSELEVGYSPLHF
TRBJ2-1,TRBV7-2,CAVSGGGLYNEQFF
TRBJ2-2,TRBV5-1,CASSLPGGQGTGELFF
TRBJ2-4,TRBV4-1,CASSEGRGLVYSGKNIQYF
TRBJ1-1,TRBV20-1,CSASSGGGPDTEAFF
TRBJ1-2,TRBV29-1,CSVEDTRTGVYLDYGYTF
TRBJ2-7,TRBV11-2,CASSLDSLANEQYF
TRBJ2-5,TRBV5-1,CASSLGRDHETQYF
TRBJ2-3,TRBV12-3/TRBV12-4,CASRISGDTQYF
TRBJ2-7,TRBV2,CASSESGGDTYEQYF
TRBJ1-2,TRBV10-3,CAISETEVPGGHTF
TRBJ1-5,TRBV28,CASSFEPQHF
TRBJ2-2,TRBV5-1,CASSHQTRNTGELFF
TRBJ2-2,TRBV27,CASSLSVRAPIGSGELFF
TRBJ2-1,TRBV6-5,CASRYSRERGEQFF